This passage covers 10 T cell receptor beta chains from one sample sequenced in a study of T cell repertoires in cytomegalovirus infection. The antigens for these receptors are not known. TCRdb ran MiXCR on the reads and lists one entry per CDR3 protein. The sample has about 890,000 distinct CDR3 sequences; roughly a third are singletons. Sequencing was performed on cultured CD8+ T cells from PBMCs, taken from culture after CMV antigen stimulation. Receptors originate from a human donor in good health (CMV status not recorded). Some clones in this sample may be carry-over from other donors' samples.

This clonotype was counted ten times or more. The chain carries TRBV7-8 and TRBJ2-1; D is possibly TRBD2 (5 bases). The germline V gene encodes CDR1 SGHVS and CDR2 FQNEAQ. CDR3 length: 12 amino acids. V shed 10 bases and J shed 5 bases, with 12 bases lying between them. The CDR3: CATRGTNNEQFF. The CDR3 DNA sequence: TGTGCCACCCGGGGTACCAACAATGAGCAGTTCTTC.

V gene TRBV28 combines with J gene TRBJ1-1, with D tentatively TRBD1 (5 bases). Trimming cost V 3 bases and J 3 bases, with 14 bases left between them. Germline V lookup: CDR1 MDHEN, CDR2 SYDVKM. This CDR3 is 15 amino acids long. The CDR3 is CASSLGLTGHTEAFF. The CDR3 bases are TGTGCCAGCAGTTTGGGGCTAACAGGCCACACTGAAGCTTTCTTT.

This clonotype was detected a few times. DNA for the CDR3: TGTGCCAGCAGCGTAAGGCCCGGCATCAGGGGTGGAACTGAAGCTTTCTTT. Translation gives CASSVRPGIRGGTEAFF. The chain combines TRBV9 with TRBJ1-1; tentatively, D is TRBD1 (6 bases). CDR3 size: 17 residues. Germline V gene data show CDR1 as SGDLS and CDR2 as YYNGEE. Trimming removed 1 base at V and 5 bases at J, with 21 bases between.

The CDR3 sequence: CASSLTEAGAYTGELFF. For the CDR3, the DNA is TGTGCCAGCAGCTTAACTGAGGCAGGGGCTTACACCGGGGAGCTGTTTTTT. The rearrangement links TRBV7-3 to TRBJ2-2; tentatively, D is TRBD1 (6 bases). Germline V CDR1 and CDR2: SGHTA, FQGTGA. Trimming stripped 0 bases from V and 3 bases from J, with 14 bases between. CDR3 length: 17 residues.

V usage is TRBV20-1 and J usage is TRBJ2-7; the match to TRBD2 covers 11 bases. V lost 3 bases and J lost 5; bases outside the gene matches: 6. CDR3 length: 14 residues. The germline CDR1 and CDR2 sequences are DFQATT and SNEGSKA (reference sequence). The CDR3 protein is CSASGGLADHEQYV. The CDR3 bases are TGCAGTGCTAGCGGGGGACTAGCGGACCACGAGCAGTACGTC.

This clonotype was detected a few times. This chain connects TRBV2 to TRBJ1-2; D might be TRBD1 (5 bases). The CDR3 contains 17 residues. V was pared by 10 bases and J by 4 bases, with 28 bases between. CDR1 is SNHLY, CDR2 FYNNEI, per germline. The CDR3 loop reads CATPGQSGALSFYGYTF. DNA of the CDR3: TGTGCCACCCCTGGGCAATCCGGGGCACTCTCTTTCTATGGCTACACCTTC.

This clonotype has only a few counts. The CDR3 DNA follows: TGTGCCAGCAGCTTGGACGGGGGACAGGGGGCTAACTATGGCTACACCTTC. This translates into CASSLDGGQGANYGYTF. This chain connects TRBV7-9 to TRBJ1-2; TRBD1 agrees at 11 bases. Trimming at V came to 3 bases and at J to 0 bases, leaving 6 bases not matched to a gene. Germline-derived CDR1 and CDR2 are SEHNR and FQNEAQ (reference sequence). This CDR3 has 17 amino acids.

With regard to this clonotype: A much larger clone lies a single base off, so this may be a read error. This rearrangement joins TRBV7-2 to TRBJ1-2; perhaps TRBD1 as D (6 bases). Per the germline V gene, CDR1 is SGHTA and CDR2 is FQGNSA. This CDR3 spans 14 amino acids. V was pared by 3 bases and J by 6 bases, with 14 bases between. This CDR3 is CASSLGQGTNGYTF. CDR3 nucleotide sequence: TGTGCCAGCAGCTTGGGGCAGGGGACTAATGGCTACACCTTC.

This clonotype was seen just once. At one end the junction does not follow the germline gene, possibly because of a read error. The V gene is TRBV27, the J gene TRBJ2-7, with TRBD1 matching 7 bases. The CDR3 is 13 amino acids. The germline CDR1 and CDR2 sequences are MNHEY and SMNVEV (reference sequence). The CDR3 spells CASSIISPGQLIF. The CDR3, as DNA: TGTGCCAGCAGTATCATTTCTCCGGGACAGCTTATCTTC.

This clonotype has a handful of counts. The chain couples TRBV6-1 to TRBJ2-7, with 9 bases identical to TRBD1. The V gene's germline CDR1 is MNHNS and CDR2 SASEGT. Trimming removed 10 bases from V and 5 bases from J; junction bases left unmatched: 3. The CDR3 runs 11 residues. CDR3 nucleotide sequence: TGTGCCACGACAGGGGGGAACGAGCAGTACTTC. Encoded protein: CATTGGNEQYF.